Sequencing of this TCR beta chain was carried out in a study of vaccination and CD4 T cells after COVID-19. Study information: Median time from COVID diagnosis to post-COVID sampling was under 120 days (35 to 161). Post-vaccination samples were procured at a median of 72 days following dose two (range 14 to 241). In culture, cells were exposed to overlapping spike peptides from SARS-CoV-2, HCoV-NL63, HCoV-OC43 and HCoV-229E.

Treatment given: approximately nine-day PBMC culture with coronavirus spike peptide pools or control peptides (ViraFEST assay). With 9 bases clipped from V and 9 bases from J, the junction kept 9 bases outside the gene matches. The length of the CDR3 is 13 residues. The germline CDR1 and CDR2 sequences are LNHDA and SQIVND (reference sequence). At the Johns Hopkins FTIC core, DNA taken from cultured CD4+ T cells was sequenced by way of the Oncomine TCR Beta short-read assay. Using its own MiXCR run on the PCR reads, TCRdb lists one record per CDR3 protein. The sample consists of about 15,000 distinct CDR3 sequences, 30% of them appearing once. A word on this clonotype: Its target is not known.

V gene TRBV19 combines with J gene TRBJ1-5; 9 bases agree with TRBD1. This TCR came from a human donor with COVID-19. Source material: cultured CD4+ T cells from blood. The CDR3: CASSTGGQTPQHF. The CDR3 bases are TGTGCCAGCTCTACAGGGGGCCAGACGCCCCAGCATTTT.